This TCR beta chain was documented in a study of OX40 agonist ivuxolimab in advanced cancers. Across the whole study: Patients were dosed with the agonistic anti-OX40 (CD134) antibody ivuxolimab. The dose of intravenous ivuxolimab that patients received every 2 weeks ranged from 0.01 to 10 mg/kg. Study-wide findings and caveats: In the expanded peripheral T cells, antigen specificity was never determined. At doses 0.1 to 3.0 mg/kg, CD4+ and CD8+ clones expanded.

Worth noting for this clone: The antigen is not known.

Profiled with immunoSEQ multiplex PCR; TCRdb holds only in-frame clones, not every one. The profile shows about 51,000 clones, about 90% of them singletons. The source was CD4+ or CD8+ T cells sorted from blood, collected in a trial of the OX40 agonist ivuxolimab. The TCR comes from an adult with an advanced solid tumor such as melanoma, head and neck, liver or kidney cancer.

The CDR3 loop is CASSFLGENYGYTF. The CDR3 nucleotides are TGTGCCAGCAGTTTTTTAGGGGAGAACTATGGCTACACCTTC. The V and J genes are TRBV28 and TRBJ1-2; the D gene is possibly TRBD1 (5 bases). The germline CDR1 and CDR2 sequences are MDHEN and SYDVKM. V was trimmed by 3 bases and J by 2 bases, leaving 10 bases between them. The CDR3 loop spans 14 amino acids.